A single sample is the source of the 10 T cell receptor beta chains below, sequenced in a study of cytomegalovirus exposure and HLA in healthy donors. Primers for the PCR totalled 60 Vbeta and 13 Jbeta. Using immunoSEQ multiplex PCR, the repertoire was profiled, and TCRdb retains in-frame clones only, with some absent. This table holds 100,000 to 150,000 clones, approximately 80% found once. The sequencing input was PBMCs. Source of these receptors: a girl between 2 and 10 years old in good health and CMV-seronegative.

The chain carries TRBV9 and TRBJ2-5, with D hard to call. Trimming stripped 4 bases from V and 5 bases from J, with 18 bases between. The CDR3 covers 15 residues. Germline V gene data show CDR1 as SGDLS and CDR2 as YYNGEE. This CDR3 is CASSPLVRPTETQYF. CDR3 DNA: TGTGCCAGCAGCCCGCTGGTACGGCCGACTGAGACCCAGTACTTC.

The sample holds one count of this clone. The chain employs TRBV11-2 and TRBJ2-1; TRBD1 might be the D (5 bases). The germline gives CDR1 SGHAT, CDR2 FQNNGV. This CDR3 region has 15 residues. V gave up 1 base and J gave up 6 bases, with 13 bases separating them. CDR3 bases: TGTGCCAGCAGCTTAGGGGGCTCAGGGTTCAATGAGCAGTTCTTC. Its translation is CASSLGGSGFNEQFF. Full variable domain (rest looked up from reference TRBV11-2 and TRBJ2-1): EAGVAQSPRYKIIEKRQSVAFWCNPISGHATLYWYQQILGQGPKLLIQFQNNGVVDDSQLPKDRFSAERLKGVDSTLKIQPAKLEDSAVYLCASSLGGSGFNEQFFGPGTRLTVL.

This chain joins TRBV7-3 and TRBJ2-3; no firm D call. V lost 4 bases to trimming and J lost 0 bases, with 5 bases between them. The CDR3 has 13 residues. CDR1 is SGHTA, CDR2 FQGTGA, per germline. CDR3 sequence (DNA): TGTGCCAGCAGCTACGGGAGCACAGATACGCAGTATTTT. Translation gives CASSYGSTDTQYF.

V gene TRBV4-2 combines with J gene TRBJ2-7; 8 positions agree with TRBD1. This CDR3 is 15 amino acids long. Looked up from germline, CDR1 is LGHNA and CDR2 is YNFKEQ. V lost 3 bases and J lost 0; bases outside the gene matches: 4. DNA of the CDR3: TGTGCCAGCAGCCAGAGGACAGGGACCTCCTACGAGCAGTACTTC. Amino acids: CASSQRTGTSYEQYF.

The chain has TRBV6-1 and TRBJ2-7; 10 positions match TRBD1. V lost 10 bases to trimming and J lost 3 bases; unmatched junction nucleotides: 3. The germline V gene encodes CDR1 MNHNS and CDR2 SASEGT. The CDR3 consists of 12 residues. CDR3 bases: TGTGCCATCCGGACAGGGGGCTACGAGCAGTACTTC. Encoded protein: CAIRTGGYEQYF.

This chain joins TRBV5-1 and TRBJ2-7; TRBD1 aligns across 12 bases. The germline gives CDR1 SGHRS, CDR2 YFSETQ. Unmatched junction bases numbered 7, after V lost 6 bases and J lost 3 bases. CDR3 length: 15 amino acids. CDR3 sequence reads: CASTGTGGALYEQYF. CDR3 nucleotides: TGCGCCAGCACCGGGACAGGGGGCGCCCTCTACGAGCAGTACTTC.

The chain uses TRBV9 and TRBJ1-1; D gene ambiguous. V lost 3 bases to trimming and J lost 0 bases, with 12 bases between them. This CDR3 has 15 amino acids. CDR1 is SGDLS, CDR2 YYNGEE, per germline. The DNA of the CDR3 is TGTGCCAGCAGCGCAACCGGGGTCCTGAACACTGAAGCTTTCTTT. This translates into CASSATGVLNTEAFF.

The chain couples TRBV6-5 to TRBJ2-1; possible D gene TRBD2, 5 bases. Trimming shortened V by 0 bases and J by 7 bases, and 10 bases separated the two germline ends. CDR1 is MNHEY, CDR2 SVGAGI, per germline. The CDR3 consists of 14 residues. This CDR3 is CASSYSSGKNEQFF. CDR3 DNA sequence: TGTGCCAGCAGTTACTCATCGGGGAAGAATGAGCAGTTCTTC.

V gene TRBV6-5 combines with J gene TRBJ2-3, with 7 bases lining up with TRBD2. J was trimmed by 1 base and V by 8 bases; bases with no gene match: 9. The CDR3 has 15 amino acids. CDR1 is MNHEY, CDR2 SVGAGI, per germline. The CDR3 loop reads CASRTGLAGTDTQYF. The CDR3, as DNA: TGTGCCAGCCGAACCGGCCTAGCGGGCACAGATACGCAGTATTTT.

The gene calls are TRBV10-1 and TRBJ2-6; 8 bases are shared with TRBD1. CDR1 and CDR2 (germline): WNHNN, SYGVQD (reference sequence). V trimming: 3 bases; J trimming: 5 bases; junction bases outside the gene matches: 15. CDR3 length: 19 residues. CDR3: CASSDRDRRLEVWANVLTF. The CDR3, as DNA: TGCGCCAGCAGTGATAGGGACAGGCGTCTTGAAGTCTGGGCCAACGTCCTGACTTTC.